A single sample gave rise to the 7 T cell receptor beta chains below, sequenced in a study of blood T cells in healthy people across ages. A second about 7 to 11 cycle PCR used barcoded and J-beta primers. TCRdb ran MiXCR on the 5' RACE reads and lists one entry per CDR3 protein. The profile shows 500,000 to 600,000 distinct CDR3 sequences, 25% to 30% of them singletons. The sample taken for sequencing was blood. The receptor source for this set is an older woman in good health.

In its sample, this clonotype was seen a few times. The CDR3, as DNA: TGCGCCAGCAGCCAAGTCGCGGGACAGCAATTTTACGAGCAGTACTTC. Its protein product is CASSQVAGQQFYEQYF. V gene TRBV4-3 combines with J gene TRBJ2-7; D perhaps matches TRBD1 (7 bases). The germline V gene encodes CDR1 LGHNA and CDR2 YSLEER. Trimming shortened V by 1 base and J by 4 bases, and 17 bases separated the two germline ends. The length of the CDR3 is 16 residues.

This clonotype came up a few times. The V call is TRBV20-1, the J call TRBJ1-2; D call uncertain. V shed 0 bases and J shed 4 bases, with 15 bases lying between them. The CDR3 spans 15 residues. Germline lookup yields CDR1 DFQATT and CDR2 SNEGSKA (reference sequence). The chain's CDR3 is CSARDPKEGGYGYTF. Written as DNA, the CDR3 is TGCAGTGCTAGAGATCCCAAGGAAGGAGGCTATGGCTACACCTTC.

This clonotype was seen more than once but under ten times. V gene TRBV6-2 or TRBV6-3 combines with J gene TRBJ1-2; 7 nucleotides match TRBD1. This CDR3 contains 15 residues. V was pared by 6 bases and J by 4 bases, with 11 bases of the junction left unmatched. Germline loops: CDR1 MNHEY, CDR2 SVGEGT. The CDR3 reads CASRSTGEGLYGYTF. The CDR3 nucleotides are TGTGCCAGCAGATCTACAGGGGAAGGACTCTATGGCTACACCTTC.

Comments on this clonotype: One end of the junction is discordant with germline, which a read error may explain. V and J are TRBV5-1 and TRBJ2-5, with 12 positions matching TRBD2. The J call could be wrong; TRBJ2-1 is a better fit for the DNA end. The germline V gene encodes CDR1 SGHRS and CDR2 YFSETQ. The CDR3 consists of 15 residues. This chain's CDR3 is CVSSPIGLAGNEQFF. For the CDR3, the DNA is TGCGTCAGCAGCCCGATAGGACTAGCGGGAAATGAGCAGTTCTTC.

In this sample, this clonotype turned up many times. The chain couples TRBV12-3 or TRBV12-4 to TRBJ2-3, with 7 bases fitting TRBD1. This CDR3 contains 18 residues. V was pared by 3 bases and J by 6 bases, with 18 bases of the junction left unmatched. The CDR3 loop reads CASSLIPQGLFPRDTQYF. The CDR3 nucleotides are TGTGCCAGCAGTTTGATCCCACAGGGGTTGTTCCCGAGGGATACGCAGTATTTT.

The sample holds a few counts of this clonotype. V is TRBV29-1 and J is TRBJ1-1; D possibly corresponds to TRBD1 (5 bases). CDR1 and CDR2 from the germline V gene are SQVTM and ANQGSEA. The CDR3 has 13 residues. The germline V and J ends were trimmed by 2 bases and 10 bases, with 17 bases remaining between them. CDR3 nucleotides: TGCAGCGTTGAACTCGCCTCAGGGATTACAGCTTTCTTT. Translating it yields CSVELASGITAFF.

This clonotype was detected only a few times. V gene TRBV7-2 combines with J gene TRBJ2-6; no clear D. CDR1 SGHTA and CDR2 FQGNSA come from the germline V gene. Trimming cost V 3 bases and J 4 bases, with 10 bases left between them. The CDR3 consists of 15 residues. The CDR3 nucleotides read TGTGCCAGCAGCTTTGTCATTACGGGGGCCAACGTCCTGACTTTC. As protein: CASSFVITGANVLTF.